This section outlines one T cell receptor (beta chain) sequence together with its context. The antigen remains undetermined. These data come from a study of shared clonotypes between healthy human individuals. The data were produced by immunoSEQ multiplex PCR, yet TCRdb's version contains in-frame clones alone and is incomplete. The sample shows about 2.4 million clones, 80% to 95% of them seen only once. Deletions cut 0 bases from V and 4 bases from J, with 14 bases between. From germline, CDR1 is SGHRS and CDR2 YFSETQ. CDR3 length: 15 residues. Study-level findings and limits: Across subsets, estimated richness was generally greater for naive than for memory populations.

The chain couples TRBV5-1 to TRBJ2-7; D possibly corresponds to TRBD2 (6 bases). The clonotype was recovered from a man younger than 35 in good health. Some clones in this sample may be carry-over from other donors' samples. Source material: naive CD4+ T cells from PBMCs. Subset given: CD45RA+ positively selected. The CDR3 here is CASSLARRGSYEQYF. CDR3 DNA sequence: TGCGCCAGCAGCTTGGCCAGGCGGGGATCGTACGAGCAGTACTTC.